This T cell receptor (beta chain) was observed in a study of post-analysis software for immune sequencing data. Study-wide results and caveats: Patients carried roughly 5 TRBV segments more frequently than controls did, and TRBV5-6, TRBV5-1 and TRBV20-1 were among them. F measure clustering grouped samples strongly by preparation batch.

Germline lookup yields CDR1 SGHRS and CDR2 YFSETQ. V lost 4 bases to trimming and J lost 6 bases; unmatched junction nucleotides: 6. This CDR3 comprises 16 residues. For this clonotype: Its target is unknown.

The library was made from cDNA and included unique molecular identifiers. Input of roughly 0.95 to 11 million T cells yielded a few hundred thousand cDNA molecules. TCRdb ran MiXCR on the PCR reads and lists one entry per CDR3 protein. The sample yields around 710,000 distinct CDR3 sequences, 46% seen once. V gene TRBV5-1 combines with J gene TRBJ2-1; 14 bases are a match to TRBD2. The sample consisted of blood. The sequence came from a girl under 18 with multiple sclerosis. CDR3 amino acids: CASSLDGTSGGNEQFF. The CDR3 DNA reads TGCGCCAGCAGCCTCGACGGGACTAGCGGGGGCAATGAGCAGTTCTTC. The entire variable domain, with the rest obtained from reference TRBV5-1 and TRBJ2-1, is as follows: KAGVTQTPRYLIKTRGQQVTLSCSPISGHRSVSWYQQTPGQGLQFLFEYFSETQRNKGNFPGRFSGRQFSNSRSEMNVSTLELGDSALYLCASSLDGTSGGNEQFFGPGTRLTVL.